These 9 T cell receptor beta chains were sequenced from one sample in a study of Tregs in tolerant kidney transplant recipients. The method was immunoSEQ multiplex PCR; TCRdb's version includes in-frame clones alone and lacks a portion of them. Found here are fewer than 80,000 clones, roughly 91% of them singletons; the top ten hold approximately 0.39%. The sequencing here drew on CD4+ T cells from blood, taken before the transplant. These receptor sequences come from a human donor who received a combined kidney and bone marrow transplant.

This clone has only one observation. The chain carries TRBV5-1 and TRBJ2-3; 9 positions agree with TRBD2. Germline CDR1 reads SGHRS; CDR2 reads YFSETQ. CDR3 length equals 14 residues. The V and J ends lost 2 bases and 5 bases, in that order; junction bases with no gene match: 3. The CDR3 DNA follows: TGCGCCAGCAGCTTCGGAGCGGGAGGAGATACGCAGTATTTT. Translation gives CASSFGAGGDTQYF.

V usage is TRBV5-1 and J usage is TRBJ2-1; possible D gene TRBD2, 6 bases. V lost 5 bases and J 5 bases, leaving 11 bases between the germline ends. The CDR3 runs 13 residues. Per germline, CDR1 SGHRS and CDR2 YFSETQ. The CDR3 protein is CASRRGSDNEQFF. In nucleotides, the CDR3 is TGCGCCAGCAGACGGGGGAGCGACAATGAGCAGTTCTTC.

The rearrangement joins TRBV2 to TRBJ1-2; D is possibly TRBD1 (6 bases). Germline V CDR1 and CDR2: SNHLY, FYNNEI. The CDR3 extends over 13 amino acids. V was cut by 7 bases and J by 5 bases, with 14 bases left in between. The CDR3 bases are TGTGCCAGCACCCCGGACAGAACTTATGGCTACACCTTC. Translated: CASTPDRTYGYTF.

The rearrangement joins TRBV4-1 to TRBJ2-3; the D gene is possibly TRBD1 (6 bases). This CDR3 is 16 amino acids long. Germline V gives CDR1 MGHRA, CDR2 YSYEKL. V gave up 1 base and J gave up 3 bases, with 14 bases separating them. The CDR3 DNA reads TGCGCCAGCAGCCAAGCTGGAGACAGGAGGACAGATACGCAGTATTTT. This translates into CASSQAGDRRTDTQYF.

The chain uses TRBV6-4 and TRBJ2-1; 14 positions agree with TRBD2. The CDR3 runs 16 residues. The junction had 4 bases not matched to a gene; V was cut back by 0 bases and J by 9 bases. The germline gives CDR1 MRHNA, CDR2 SNTAGT. Here the CDR3 reads CASSDSTSGRASEQFF. The CDR3 DNA reads as TGTGCCAGCAGTGACTCGACTAGCGGGAGGGCCAGTGAGCAGTTCTTC.

V usage is TRBV11-1 and J usage is TRBJ1-1; 8 nucleotides line up with TRBD1. Losses at the gene ends were 10 bases for V and 0 bases for J; bases not matched to a gene: 7. CDR1 and CDR2 from the germline V gene are SGHAT and FQDESV (reference sequence). There are 14 residues in the CDR3. CDR3 in amino acids: CATAGGFLNTEAFF. CDR3 nucleotide sequence: TGTGCCACCGCAGGGGGCTTTCTGAACACTGAAGCTTTCTTT.

In its sample, this clone was seen a few times. The rearrangement links TRBV19 to TRBJ1-5; maybe TRBD1 (5 bases). The CDR3 is 14 amino acids. Germline lookup yields CDR1 LNHDA and CDR2 SQIVND (reference sequence). Trimming stripped 3 bases from V and 5 bases from J, with 11 bases between. CDR3 in DNA: TGTGCCAGTAGTATTCGCAGGGTTCATCAGCCCCAGCATTTT. It yields the protein CASSIRRVHQPQHF.

This chain joins TRBV20-1 and TRBJ2-1; possibly TRBD1 for D (5 bases). Germline-derived CDR1 and CDR2 are DFQATT and SNEGSKA (reference sequence). Deletions cut 7 bases from V and 8 bases from J, with 9 bases between. CDR3 length: 10 residues. Written as DNA, the CDR3 is TGCAGTGTCCAGGGATATGAGCAGTTCTTC. This sequence encodes CSVQGYEQFF.

This rearrangement joins TRBV6-6 to TRBJ1-5; D gene ambiguous. Germline assignment: CDR1 MNHNY and CDR2 SVGAGI (reference sequence). V lost 5 bases to trimming and J lost 5 bases, with 4 bases between them. This CDR3 comprises 11 residues. CDR3: CASSPDQPQHF. The CDR3 coding sequence is TGTGCCAGCAGTCCTGATCAGCCCCAGCATTTT.